These 19 T cell receptor beta chains share one sample of origin, sequenced in a study of T cell responses to AZD1222 COVID-19 vaccine (dated by TCRdb to 2020 to 2023). Per the publication, the time point label means: baseline before first vaccination. The library was generated by the immunoSEQ multiplex PCR assay. TCRdb re-hosts the immuneACCESS table, in-frame sequences only. Its copies lack some clones; in the studies checked, an unresolved V gene accounts for under half of them, and the cause for the rest is not known. The sample contains about 70,000 clones, around 85% of them found a single time. Of the sample, 20% is held by the ten largest clones. Sample: peripheral blood, taken on day 0 of AZD1222 vaccination. All receptors derive from an adult in good health.

The chain uses TRBV18 and TRBJ1-1, with D possibly matching TRBD1 (5 bases). V lost 3 bases, J lost 3 bases, and 8 bases lay in between. The CDR3 is made up of 13 amino acids. Germline assignment: CDR1 KGHSH and CDR2 LQKENI. The CDR3 reads CASSPGRDTEAFF. The DNA of the CDR3 is TGTGCCAGCTCACCGGGCAGGGACACTGAAGCTTTCTTT.

V and J are TRBV29-1 and TRBJ1-1; 7 nucleotides align to TRBD1. Germline V lookup: CDR1 SQVTM, CDR2 ANQGSEA. Trimming took 2 bases from V and 9 from J; bases not matched to a gene: 6. CDR3 size: 12 residues. This chain's CDR3 is CSVEKGAPQAFF. The CDR3 DNA is TGCAGCGTTGAAAAGGGGGCCCCACAAGCTTTCTTT.

The chain carries TRBV30 and TRBJ2-7, with 8 bases matching TRBD1. Germline V gene data show CDR1 as GTSNPN and CDR2 as SVGIG (reference sequence). This CDR3 has 12 residues. J was trimmed by 2 bases and V by 5 bases; bases with no gene match: 2. The CDR3 nucleotides read TGTGCCTGGGGGACAGGAGCCTACGAGCAGTACTTC. Its translation is CAWGTGAYEQYF. Supplemented by reference TRBV30 and TRBJ2-7, the full variable domain reads SQTIHQWPATLVQPVGSPLSLECTVEGTSNPNLYWYRQAAGRGLQLLFYSVGIGQISSEVPQNLSASRPQDRQFILSSKKLLLSDSGFYLCAWGTGAYEQYFGPGTRLTVT.

This rearrangement joins TRBV28 to TRBJ2-6, with D unclear. V gave up 4 bases and J gave up 2 bases, with 0 bases separating them. CDR1 is MDHEN, CDR2 SYDVKM, per germline. The CDR3 has 12 amino acids. CDR3 DNA sequence: TGTGCCAGCAGTTCTGGGGCCAACGTCCTGACTTTC. It codes for CASSSGANVLTF.

The rearrangement uses TRBV10-3 and TRBJ1-1; TRBD1 matches 8 bases. The length of the CDR3 is 14 residues. CDR1 and CDR2 from the germline V gene are ENHRY and SYGVKD. J was trimmed by 8 bases and V by 5 bases; bases with no gene match: 10. The CDR3: CAISQFQGAGEAFF. CDR3 bases: TGTGCCATCAGTCAATTCCAGGGGGCCGGAGAAGCTTTCTTT.

This chain joins TRBV4-1 and TRBJ1-4, with D possibly TRBD1 on 6 matching bases. The V end lost 3 bases, the J end lost 3 bases, and 17 bases lay between the germline ends. Germline CDR1 is MGHRA and CDR2 is YSYEKL. This CDR3 has 17 amino acids. The CDR3 sequence is CASSHPRLGAPNEKLFF. The CDR3 nucleotides read TGCGCCAGCAGCCACCCGAGATTGGGGGCACCTAATGAAAAACTGTTTTTT.

The J gene is TRBJ1-1, the V gene TRBV5-4; D ambiguous. The CDR3 contains 14 residues. Trimming pared 2 bases from V and 1 base from J, leaving 9 bases between. Per germline, CDR1 SGHNT and CDR2 YYREEE (reference sequence). The CDR3 DNA sequence: TGTGCCAGCAGCTTCTTCGGTGGGAACACTGAAGCTTTCTTT. Translated: CASSFFGGNTEAFF.

V usage is TRBV11-2 and J usage is TRBJ2-7, with 10 positions matching TRBD1. The CDR3 has 14 residues. Germline V lookup: CDR1 SGHAT, CDR2 FQNNGV. The trim removed 5 bases at V and 4 bases at J, leaving 5 bases unmatched. The CDR3: CASSHGTGVYEQYF. In DNA form, the CDR3 reads TGTGCCAGCAGCCATGGGACAGGGGTATACGAGCAGTACTTC.

This clone was counted between two and nine times. This sequence joins TRBV29-1 and TRBJ2-1; D unclear. This CDR3 comprises 12 residues. CDR1 is SQVTM and CDR2 is ANQGSEA in the germline V gene. With 2 bases removed from V and 8 bases from J, the gap between germline ends came to 10 bases. The CDR3: CSVENNYDEQFF. The CDR3 DNA reads TGCAGCGTTGAAAACAATTACGATGAGCAGTTCTTC.

The rearrangement joins TRBV30 to TRBJ2-1; D ambiguous. Trimming left V 1 base short and J 6 bases short, with 10 bases between. CDR1 is GTSNPN and CDR2 is SVGIG in the germline V gene (reference sequence). The length of the CDR3 is 13 residues. CDR3 amino acids: CAWSANGLNEQFF. The CDR3 nucleotides are TGTGCCTGGAGTGCTAACGGCCTCAATGAGCAGTTCTTC.

The rearrangement links TRBV18 to TRBJ1-1; 11 nucleotides line up with TRBD1. The junction had 4 bases not matched to a gene; V was cut back by 3 bases and J by 1 base. The CDR3 extends over 16 amino acids. Germline V gives CDR1 KGHSH, CDR2 LQKENI. CDR3 sequence reads: CASSPWTGGANTEAFF. The CDR3 DNA is TGTGCCAGCTCACCGTGGACAGGGGGCGCGAACACTGAAGCTTTCTTT.

V gene TRBV5-1 combines with J gene TRBJ1-3; D ambiguous. This CDR3 has 13 residues. The germline gives CDR1 SGHRS, CDR2 YFSETQ. V was trimmed by 1 base and J by 4 bases, leaving 6 bases between them. The CDR3 reads CASSLSQGNTIYF. In DNA, the CDR3 is TGCGCCAGCAGCTTGAGTCAGGGAAACACCATATATTTT.

This sequence joins TRBV11-2 and TRBJ1-4; D is perhaps TRBD1 (5 bases). The CDR3 loop spans 16 amino acids. Deletions cut 1 base from V and 0 bases from J, with 9 bases between. Germline CDR1 SGHAT, CDR2 FQNNGV. In DNA, the CDR3 is TGTGCCAGCAGCTTAGGACGGGGCGCAACTAATGAAAAACTGTTTTTT. Translating it yields CASSLGRGATNEKLFF.

This sequence joins TRBV12-3 or TRBV12-4 and TRBJ1-1; D not resolved. The CDR3 is 11 residues long. The germline V and J ends were trimmed by 6 bases and 4 bases, with 6 bases remaining between them. CDR3 DNA: TGTGCCAGCAGGCGGATCACTGAAGCTTTCTTT. It encodes CASRRITEAFF.

The chain links TRBV6-2 or TRBV6-3 to TRBJ2-5; D gene ambiguous. Germline assignment: CDR1 MNHEY and CDR2 SVGEGT. V lost 6 bases and J 2 bases, leaving 10 bases between the germline ends. CDR3 size: 13 residues. This chain's CDR3 is CASSGRIQETQYF. The DNA of the CDR3 is TGTGCCAGCAGCGGACGGATACAAGAGACCCAGTACTTC.

This clone was seen only once. Written as DNA, the CDR3 is TGTGCCAGTAGTTCCCACAGCGGACAGGGGATCGGCTATGGCTACACCTTC. It yields the protein CASSSHSGQGIGYGYTF. The chain combines TRBV19 with TRBJ1-2; 9 positions agree with TRBD1. CDR3 length: 17 amino acids. Trimming at V came to 5 bases and at J to 4 bases, leaving 14 bases not matched to a gene. The germline gives CDR1 LNHDA, CDR2 SQIVND (reference sequence).

This chain links TRBV7-3 with TRBJ1-1; no clear D gene. V shed 4 bases and J shed 3 bases, with 9 bases lying between them. Germline assignment: CDR1 SGHTA and CDR2 FQGTGA. This CDR3 is built from 13 residues. CDR3 loop: CASSSMGYTEAFF. CDR3 in DNA: TGTGCCAGCAGCTCCATGGGCTACACTGAAGCTTTCTTT.

The V and J genes are TRBV6-4 and TRBJ2-3, with a tentative D call TRBD2 (6 bases). CDR1 and CDR2 from the germline V gene are MRHNA and SNTAGT. V lost 0 bases, J lost 4 bases, and 11 bases lay in between. There are 15 residues in the CDR3. CDR3 loop: CASSDSKGGSDTQYF. CDR3 coding DNA: TGTGCCAGCAGTGACTCGAAAGGAGGGTCAGATACGCAGTATTTT.

The J gene is TRBJ2-7, the V gene TRBV19; possibly TRBD2 for D (5 bases). The V and J ends lost 7 bases and 1 base respectively, with 14 bases between them. Germline loops: CDR1 LNHDA, CDR2 SQIVND (reference sequence). This CDR3 comprises 14 residues. CDR3 protein: CASNPYRGSYEQYF. Written as DNA, the CDR3 is TGTGCCAGTAATCCATACCGGGGTTCCTACGAGCAGTACTTC.